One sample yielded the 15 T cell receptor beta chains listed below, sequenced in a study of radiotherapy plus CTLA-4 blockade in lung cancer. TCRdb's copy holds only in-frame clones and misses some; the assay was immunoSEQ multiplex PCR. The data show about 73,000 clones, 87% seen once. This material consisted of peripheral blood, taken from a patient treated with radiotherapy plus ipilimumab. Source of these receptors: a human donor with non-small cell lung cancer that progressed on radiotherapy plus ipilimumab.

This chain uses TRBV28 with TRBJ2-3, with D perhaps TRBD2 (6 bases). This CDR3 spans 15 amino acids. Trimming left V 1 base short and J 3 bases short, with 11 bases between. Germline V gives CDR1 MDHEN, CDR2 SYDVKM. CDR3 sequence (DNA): TGTGCCAGCAGTTTATCTGGGGGAGGAACAGATACGCAGTATTTT. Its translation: CASSLSGGGTDTQYF.

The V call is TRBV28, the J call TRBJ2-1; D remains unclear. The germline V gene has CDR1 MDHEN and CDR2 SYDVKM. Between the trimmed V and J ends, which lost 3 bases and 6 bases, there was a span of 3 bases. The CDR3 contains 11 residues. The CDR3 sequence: CASSFSNEQFF. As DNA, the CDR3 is TGTGCCAGCAGTTTCTCCAATGAGCAGTTCTTC. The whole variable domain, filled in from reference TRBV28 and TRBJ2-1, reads DVKVTQSSRYLVKRTGEKVFLECVQDMDHENMFWYRQDPGLGLRLIYFSYDVKMKEKGDIPEGYSVSREKKERFSLILESASTNQTSMYLCASSFSNEQFFGPGTRLTVL.

In DNA, the CDR3 is TGTGCCAGTAGTATAGGGCTACAGGGGCGGCAGCCCCAGCATTTT. It yields the protein CASSIGLQGRQPQHF. The chain uses TRBV19 and TRBJ1-5; TRBD1 matches at 7 bases. In germline, CDR1 is LNHDA, CDR2 SQIVND (reference sequence). This CDR3 is 15 amino acids long. Trimming at V came to 1 base and at J to 7 bases, leaving 7 bases not matched to a gene.

CDR3 sequence reads: CASSRDRLGGSYGYTF. The CDR3 DNA reads as TGTGCCAGCAGCCGGGACAGGCTTGGGGGTAGCTATGGCTACACCTTC. The V call is TRBV7-8, the J call TRBJ1-2; 8 bases are shared with TRBD1. Per germline, CDR1 SGHVS and CDR2 FQNEAQ. This CDR3 contains 16 residues. Trimming cost V 5 bases and J 4 bases; bases outside gene matches: 12. Complete variable domain (other parts from reference TRBV7-8 and TRBJ1-2): GAGVSQSPRYKVAKRGQDVALRCDPISGHVSLFWYQQALGQGPEFLTYFQNEAQLDKSGLPSDRFFAERPEGSVSTLKIQRTQQEDSAVYLCASSRDRLGGSYGYTFGSGTRLTVV.

The CDR3 reads CASTRQGITDTQYF. The CDR3 DNA reads as TGTGCCAGCACCAGACAGGGGATCACAGATACGCAGTATTTT. The rearrangement uses TRBV28 and TRBJ2-3, with 8 bases matching TRBD1. The V gene's germline CDR1 is MDHEN and CDR2 SYDVKM. The V gene end was trimmed by 7 bases and the J gene end by 2 bases; junction bases not matched to a gene: 5. The CDR3 totals 14 residues.

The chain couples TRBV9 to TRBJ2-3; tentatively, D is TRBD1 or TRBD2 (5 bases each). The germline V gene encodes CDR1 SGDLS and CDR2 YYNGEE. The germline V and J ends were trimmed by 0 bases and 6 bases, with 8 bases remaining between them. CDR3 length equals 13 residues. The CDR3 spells CASSVEWGDTQYF. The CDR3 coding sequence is TGTGCCAGCAGCGTAGAGTGGGGGGATACGCAGTATTTT.

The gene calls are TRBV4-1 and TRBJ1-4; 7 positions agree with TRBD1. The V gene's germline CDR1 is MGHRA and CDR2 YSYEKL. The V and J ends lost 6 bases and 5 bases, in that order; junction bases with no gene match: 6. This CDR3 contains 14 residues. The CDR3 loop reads CASRWTGGNEKLFF. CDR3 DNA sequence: TGCGCCAGCAGATGGACAGGAGGAAATGAAAAACTGTTTTTT.

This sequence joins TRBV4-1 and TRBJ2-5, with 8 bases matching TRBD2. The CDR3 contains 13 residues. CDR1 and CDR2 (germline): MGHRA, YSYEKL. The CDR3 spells CACGSGALETQYF. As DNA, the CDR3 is TGCGCATGTGGTAGCGGGGCCCTAGAGACCCAGTACTTC.

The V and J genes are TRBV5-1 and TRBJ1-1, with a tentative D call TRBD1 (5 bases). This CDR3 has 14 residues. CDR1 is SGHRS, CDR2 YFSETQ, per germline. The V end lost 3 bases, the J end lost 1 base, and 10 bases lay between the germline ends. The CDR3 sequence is CASSSTETNTEAFF. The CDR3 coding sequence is TGCGCCAGCAGCTCGACAGAGACGAACACTGAAGCTTTCTTT.

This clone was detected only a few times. In nucleotides, the CDR3 is TGTGCCAGCAGCTCAACCGCGGGGACCCAGTACTTC. Residues: CASSSTAGTQYF. V gene TRBV7-3 combines with J gene TRBJ2-5, with a tentative D call TRBD2 (5 bases). Germline V lookup: CDR1 SGHTA, CDR2 FQGTGA. The CDR3 has 12 amino acids. V lost 4 bases and J 7 bases, leaving 10 bases between the germline ends.

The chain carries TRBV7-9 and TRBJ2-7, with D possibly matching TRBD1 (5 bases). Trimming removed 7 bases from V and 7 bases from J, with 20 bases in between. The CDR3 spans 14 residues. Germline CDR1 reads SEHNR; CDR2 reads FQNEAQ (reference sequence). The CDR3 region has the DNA TGTGCCAGCAAGCGTGGGCAGGGCCATGAAGAGCAGTACGTC. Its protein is CASKRGQGHEEQYV.

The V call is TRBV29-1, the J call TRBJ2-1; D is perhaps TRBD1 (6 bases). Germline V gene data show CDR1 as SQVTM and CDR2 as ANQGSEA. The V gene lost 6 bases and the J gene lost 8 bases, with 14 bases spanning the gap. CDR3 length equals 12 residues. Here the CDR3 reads CSVTQGGYEQFF. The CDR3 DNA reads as TGCAGCGTAACACAGGGTGGCTATGAGCAGTTCTTC.

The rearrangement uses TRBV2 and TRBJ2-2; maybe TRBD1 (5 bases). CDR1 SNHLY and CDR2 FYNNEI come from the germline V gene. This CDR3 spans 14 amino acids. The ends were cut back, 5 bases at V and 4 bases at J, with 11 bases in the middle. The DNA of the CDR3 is TGTGCCAGCAGTCGTGACAGACCCACCGGGGAGCTGTTTTTT. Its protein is CASSRDRPTGELFF.

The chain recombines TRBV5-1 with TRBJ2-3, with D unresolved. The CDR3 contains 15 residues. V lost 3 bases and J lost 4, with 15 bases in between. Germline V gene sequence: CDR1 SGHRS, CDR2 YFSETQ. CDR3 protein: CASSSRARHADTQYF. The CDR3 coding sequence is TGCGCCAGCAGCTCCCGGGCAAGGCACGCAGATACGCAGTATTTT. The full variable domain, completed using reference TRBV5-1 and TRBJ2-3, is KAGVTQTPRYLIKTRGQQVTLSCSPISGHRSVSWYQQTPGQGLQFLFEYFSETQRNKGNFPGRFSGRQFSNSRSEMNVSTLELGDSALYLCASSSRARHADTQYFGPGTRLTVL.

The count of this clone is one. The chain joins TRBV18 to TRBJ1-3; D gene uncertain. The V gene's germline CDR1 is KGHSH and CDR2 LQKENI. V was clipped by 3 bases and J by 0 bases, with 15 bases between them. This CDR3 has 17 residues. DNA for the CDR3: TGTGCCAGCTCACCTATTGCCCCGGGCAGCTCTGGAAACACCATATATTTT. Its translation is CASSPIAPGSSGNTIYF. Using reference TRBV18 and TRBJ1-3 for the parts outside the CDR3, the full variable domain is NAGVMQNPRHLVRRRGQEARLRCSPMKGHSHVYWYRQLPEEGLKFMVYLQKENIIDESGMPKERFSAEFPKEGPSILRIQQVVRGDSAAYFCASSPIAPGSSGNTIYFGEGSWLTVV.